This T cell receptor beta chain appears in the sequencing data of a study of somatic mutations in cytotoxic T cells in rheumatoid arthritis. Study as a whole: Blood samples of approximately 32 ml were drawn from patients (in EDTA) right after diagnosis and before any treatment. Sorting by flow gave nearly 100% purity for some V beta antibody-stained T-cell populations, including V beta1+ cells sequenced for TCRB.

Some clones are missing from TCRdb's copy, which holds only in-frame ones; the method was immunoSEQ multiplex PCR. Of approximately 5,300 clones in the sample, approximately 86% are singletons; the top ten hold 36%. This TCR derives from a woman between 45 and 65 years old with rheumatoid arthritis. The sequencing input was CD8+ T cells sorted from blood.

The CDR3 nucleotides read TGTGCCAGCAGCTTGGCGGTAGCGGGGGGAATCACAGATACGCAGTATTTT. Its protein product is CASSLAVAGGITDTQYF. The chain has TRBV5-8 and TRBJ2-3, with TRBD2 matching over 10 bases. The CDR3 is 17 residues long. With V trimmed by 0 bases and J by 2 bases, 6 bases remained unmatched. The germline CDR1 and CDR2 sequences are SGHTS and YDEGEE.